This T cell receptor (beta chain) was recorded in a study of T-cell memory formation after mild COVID-19. Findings and caveats of the study: Whether day 37 second-wave clones are SARS-CoV-2-specific was not confirmed. Clones contracting day 15 to 85 were balanced CD4/CD8; later expanders leaned CD4+. Chiefly within CM and EM were the contracting CD4+ clones; CD8+ ones were within EMRA.

TCRdb fed the 5' RACE reads into MiXCR, producing one record per CDR3 protein. Seen here are 350,000 to 500,000 distinct CDR3 sequences, about 22% observed once, and the top ten hold around 13%. The V gene lost 8 bases and the J gene lost 6 bases, with 17 bases spanning the gap. The CDR3 length is 13 residues. The V gene's germline CDR1 is MNHEY and CDR2 SVGEGT. With respect to this clonotype: Its matching antigen is unknown.

Sequencing input: PBMCs or a T cell subset sorted from them (not recorded which). The receptor was derived from an adult woman who had mild COVID-19 (a few samples of this study predate the infection). Cell type and time point are not known. The chain recombines TRBV6-2 or TRBV6-3 with TRBJ2-7; D is ambiguous. CDR3 in amino acids: CASWAGYVSEQYF. CDR3 nucleotide sequence: TGTGCCAGCTGGGCAGGATATGTCTCCGAGCAGTACTTC.